These T cell receptor beta chains were read from a single sample in a study of response to subunit inactivated influenza vaccine. Using its own MiXCR run on the RT-PCR reads, TCRdb lists one record per CDR3 protein. The table shows about 580,000 distinct CDR3 sequences, with around 15% occurring only once. The input for sequencing was PBMCs from blood, taken 11 to 12 days after vaccination. These receptors all stem from a man in his forties or fifties who received an inactivated influenza vaccine. Both conserved end residues are part of each CDR3. The order of the fields is V gene, D gene, clone size, J gene, CDR3 DNA, CDR3 protein. A D gene is named only where the DNA matches it firmly. Size is omitted from some rows. Given values are once, few, many or a class for expanded clones.

v_gene: TRBV27; d_gene: -; abundance: few; j_gene: TRBJ2-2; CDR3nt: TGTGCCAGCAGTTTATCGGTCGGGCCCCGAGGGACCGGGGAGCTGTTTTTT; CDR3aa: CASSLSVGPRGTGELFF
v_gene: TRBV11-1; d_gene: -; abundance: few; j_gene: TRBJ2-7; CDR3nt: TGTGCCAGCAGCTTAGTATTTGGATTGGAGAAATTGAACTACGAGCAGTACTTC; CDR3aa: CASSLVFGLEKLNYEQYF
v_gene: TRBV10-3; d_gene: -; abundance: few; j_gene: TRBJ2-7; CDR3nt: TGTGCCATCAGTGAAATAGGCCAGACCTACGAGCAGTACTTC; CDR3aa: CAISEIGQTYEQYF
v_gene: TRBV18; d_gene: -; abundance: -; j_gene: TRBJ2-3; CDR3nt: TGTGCCAGCTCAAAGCAGCCTCCTAGCACAGATACGCAGTATTTT; CDR3aa: CASSKQPPSTDTQYF
v_gene: TRBV11-2; d_gene: -; abundance: -; j_gene: TRBJ2-1; CDR3nt: TGTGCCAGCAGCCCTAATCTTGAGCAGTTCTTC; CDR3aa: CASSPNLEQFF
v_gene: TRBV6-6; d_gene: TRBD2; abundance: few; j_gene: TRBJ2-7; CDR3nt: TGTGCCAGCAGCCAAAGCGGGGGAGGGGAGCAGTACTTC; CDR3aa: CASSQSGGGEQYF
v_gene: TRBV10-3; d_gene: TRBD2; abundance: few; j_gene: TRBJ2-3; CDR3nt: TGTGCCACCCACGGGGCGGGAGAAGCCTATACGCAGTATTTT; CDR3aa: CATHGAGEAYTQYF
v_gene: TRBV14; d_gene: -; abundance: many; j_gene: TRBJ2-5; CDR3nt: TGTGCCAGCAGCCCTGTGAGGGGCCGATACCAAGAGACCCAGTACTTC; CDR3aa: CASSPVRGRYQETQYF
v_gene: TRBV6-1; d_gene: TRBD2; abundance: many; j_gene: TRBJ2-1; CDR3nt: TGTGCCAGCTTTCCGGGACTAGCGGGGCTCTACAATGAGCAGTTCTTC; CDR3aa: CASFPGLAGLYNEQFF
v_gene: TRBV9; d_gene: TRBD2; abundance: few; j_gene: TRBJ2-5; CDR3nt: TGTGCCAGCAGCGTCACTCCGGGACTAGCGGGAGGCGAGACCCAGTACTTC; CDR3aa: CASSVTPGLAGGETQYF
v_gene: TRBV3-1; d_gene: -; abundance: -; j_gene: TRBJ1-6; CDR3nt: TGTGCCAGCAGCCACCGGGATTCACCCCTCCACTTT; CDR3aa: CASSHRDSPLHF
v_gene: TRBV7-7; d_gene: -; abundance: few; j_gene: TRBJ1-2; CDR3nt: TGTGCTAGCAGCTTAGCGGGGGTCCCAGGGCGAGACGGCTACACCTTC; CDR3aa: CASSLAGVPGRDGYTF
v_gene: TRBV7-8; d_gene: -; abundance: few; j_gene: TRBJ2-6; CDR3nt: TGTGCCAGCAGCTTAGTAGTTAACTCTGGGGCCAACGTCCTGACTTTC; CDR3aa: CASSLVVNSGANVLTF
v_gene: TRBV7-9; d_gene: -; abundance: few; j_gene: TRBJ2-1; CDR3nt: TGTGCCAGCAGCTCCCTTGCAGCCAGCTCCTACAATGAGCAGTTCTTC; CDR3aa: CASSSLAASSYNEQFF
v_gene: TRBV10-3; d_gene: -; abundance: -; j_gene: TRBJ1-1; CDR3nt: TGTGCCATCAGTTTTGGAGTGGAGGGAAACACTGAAGCTTTCTTT; CDR3aa: CAISFGVEGNTEAFF
v_gene: TRBV6-2/TRBV6-3; d_gene: -; abundance: -; j_gene: TRBJ2-3; CDR3nt: TGTGCCAGCAGTTACTCGACGGGAGTCCCAGATACGCAGTATTTT; CDR3aa: CASSYSTGVPDTQYF
v_gene: TRBV10-3; d_gene: -; abundance: -; j_gene: TRBJ1-2; CDR3nt: TGTGCCATCAGTGACGGGTGGAATGAGAACTATGGCTACACCTTC; CDR3aa: CAISDGWNENYGYTF
v_gene: TRBV7-2; d_gene: TRBD2; abundance: many; j_gene: TRBJ2-7; CDR3nt: TGTGCCAGCAGCCCGACTAGCGGGAGCCTATACGAGCAGTACTTC; CDR3aa: CASSPTSGSLYEQYF
v_gene: TRBV6-1; d_gene: TRBD1; abundance: -; j_gene: TRBJ1-2; CDR3nt: TGTGCCAGCAGTGTCGGGGGCAGGGGGTCTGGCTACACCTTC; CDR3aa: CASSVGGRGSGYTF
v_gene: TRBV5-1; d_gene: TRBD2; abundance: many; j_gene: TRBJ2-7; CDR3nt: TGTGCCAGCAGTTTAGGGACTAGCGGCTACGAGCAGTACTTC; CDR3aa: CASSLGTSGYEQYF
v_gene: TRBV5-1; d_gene: -; abundance: -; j_gene: TRBJ2-3; CDR3nt: TGCGCCAGCAGCTTGGCCTTTGTAGGGAGTGCGCAGTATTTT; CDR3aa: CASSLAFVGSAQYF
v_gene: TRBV5-1; d_gene: -; abundance: few; j_gene: TRBJ1-6; CDR3nt: TGCGCCAGCAGCAGCGGTATTCGGGGCCCAAATTCACCCCTCCACTTT; CDR3aa: CASSSGIRGPNSPLHF
v_gene: TRBV29-1; d_gene: TRBD2; abundance: -; j_gene: TRBJ2-2; CDR3nt: TGCAGCTCGCGGACTAGCGGGAGCTCCGGGGAGCTGTTTTTT; CDR3aa: CSSRTSGSSGELFF
v_gene: TRBV20-1; d_gene: -; abundance: few; j_gene: TRBJ1-1; CDR3nt: TGCAGTGCTAGCCGGGGGGATATTGAAGCTTTCTTT; CDR3aa: CSASRGDIEAFF
v_gene: TRBV7-8; d_gene: TRBD2; abundance: -; j_gene: TRBJ2-4; CDR3nt: TGTGCCAGCAACAAAGGGGAGGGAACGGCCAAAAACATTCAGTACTTC; CDR3aa: CASNKGEGTAKNIQYF
v_gene: TRBV4-1; d_gene: -; abundance: few; j_gene: TRBJ1-5; CDR3nt: TGCGCCAGCAGCCAAGATCGGCCACTCAATCAGCCCCAGCATTTT; CDR3aa: CASSQDRPLNQPQHF
v_gene: TRBV2; d_gene: -; abundance: -; j_gene: TRBJ2-7; CDR3nt: TGTGCCAGCAGAGGACACGACTCCAACTACGAGCAGTACTTC; CDR3aa: CASRGHDSNYEQYF
v_gene: TRBV12-3/TRBV12-4; d_gene: TRBD1; abundance: -; j_gene: TRBJ1-2; CDR3nt: TGTGCCAGCAGTTCCCAGATCGGGACAGGGCATGGCTACACCTTC; CDR3aa: CASSSQIGTGHGYTF
v_gene: TRBV29-1; d_gene: -; abundance: -; j_gene: TRBJ2-1; CDR3nt: TGCAGCGTTGAAGATGGAGTGGGTACATACAATGAGCAGTTCTTC; CDR3aa: CSVEDGVGTYNEQFF
v_gene: TRBV3-1; d_gene: -; abundance: -; j_gene: TRBJ2-5; CDR3nt: TGTGCCAGCAGCCGACGGGGAGATGAGACCCAGTACTTC; CDR3aa: CASSRRGDETQYF
v_gene: TRBV20-1; d_gene: TRBD2; abundance: -; j_gene: TRBJ2-5; CDR3nt: TGCAGTGGAAGCCCGACTAGCGGGAGCCAAGAGACCCAGTACTTC; CDR3aa: CSGSPTSGSQETQYF
v_gene: TRBV18; d_gene: TRBD1; abundance: -; j_gene: TRBJ2-2; CDR3nt: TGTGCCAGCTCACCCTTTCGACAGGGCCTCAACACCGGGGAGCTGTTTTTT; CDR3aa: CASSPFRQGLNTGELFF
v_gene: TRBV20-1; d_gene: TRBD1; abundance: -; j_gene: TRBJ1-6; CDR3nt: TGCAGTGCTAGAGATATGACAGGGGGCGATTCACCCCTCCACTTT; CDR3aa: CSARDMTGGDSPLHF
v_gene: TRBV4-3; d_gene: -; abundance: many; j_gene: TRBJ2-2; CDR3nt: TGCGCCAGCAGCCAACTTTCTAGGCACACCGGGGAGCTGTTTTTT; CDR3aa: CASSQLSRHTGELFF
v_gene: TRBV25-1; d_gene: -; abundance: -; j_gene: TRBJ2-5; CDR3nt: TGTGCCAGCAGGGAACAGGGGAGGGGAGAGACCCAGTACTTC; CDR3aa: CASREQGRGETQYF
v_gene: TRBV30; d_gene: -; abundance: once; j_gene: TRBJ2-5; CDR3nt: TGTGCCTGCGCCCCCACAGCTTTTAGGGAGACCCAGTACTTC; CDR3aa: CACAPTAFRETQYF
v_gene: TRBV7-9; d_gene: TRBD2; abundance: -; j_gene: TRBJ2-1; CDR3nt: TGTGCCAGCAGCTTATTCAGCGGGGGGGCCTCTGAGCAGTTCTTC; CDR3aa: CASSLFSGGASEQFF
v_gene: TRBV20-1; d_gene: -; abundance: -; j_gene: TRBJ1-2; CDR3nt: TGCAGTGCTAGAACCCAAACTCGGGGGTTAGGGTATGGCTACACCTTC; CDR3aa: CSARTQTRGLGYGYTF
v_gene: TRBV6-1; d_gene: -; abundance: -; j_gene: TRBJ2-7; CDR3nt: TGTGCCAGCAGACCGGGCCAGAGCTCCTACGAGCAGTACTTC; CDR3aa: CASRPGQSSYEQYF
v_gene: TRBV30; d_gene: -; abundance: few; j_gene: TRBJ2-1; CDR3nt: TGTGCCTGGAATCGGGGGATCTACAATGAGCAGTTCTTC; CDR3aa: CAWNRGIYNEQFF
v_gene: TRBV11-2; d_gene: -; abundance: many; j_gene: TRBJ2-3; CDR3nt: TGTGCCAGCAGCCAACAGGGTGATACGCAGTATTTT; CDR3aa: CASSQQGDTQYF
v_gene: TRBV12-3/TRBV12-4; d_gene: -; abundance: few; j_gene: TRBJ2-1; CDR3nt: TGTGCCAGCAGCACCGGGACTGGACACAATGAGCAGTTCTTC; CDR3aa: CASSTGTGHNEQFF
v_gene: TRBV12-3/TRBV12-4; d_gene: TRBD1; abundance: -; j_gene: TRBJ2-7; CDR3nt: TGTGCCAGCAGTCCTTACTCCCTGAACAGGGGGTCTCACGAGCAGTACTTC; CDR3aa: CASSPYSLNRGSHEQYF
v_gene: TRBV29-1; d_gene: -; abundance: -; j_gene: TRBJ2-3; CDR3nt: TGCAGCGCTGCACAGGTGACGTCCGGCGATACGCAGTATTTT; CDR3aa: CSAAQVTSGDTQYF
v_gene: TRBV7-9; d_gene: -; abundance: -; j_gene: TRBJ1-6; CDR3nt: TGTGCCAGCAGCTTAGGGCCGGTTAATTCACCCCTCCACTTT; CDR3aa: CASSLGPVNSPLHF
v_gene: TRBV14; d_gene: -; abundance: -; j_gene: TRBJ2-7; CDR3nt: TGTGCCAGCAGCCATTCGTTGGGCTACGAGCAGTACTTC; CDR3aa: CASSHSLGYEQYF
v_gene: TRBV2; d_gene: -; abundance: few; j_gene: TRBJ1-6; CDR3nt: TGTGCCAGCAGTGAGCAAGGACCCTATAATTCACCCCTCCACTTT; CDR3aa: CASSEQGPYNSPLHF
v_gene: TRBV20-1; d_gene: -; abundance: few; j_gene: TRBJ2-1; CDR3nt: TGCAGTGCTATTGGGAATGAGCAGTTCTTC; CDR3aa: CSAIGNEQFF
v_gene: TRBV27; d_gene: -; abundance: few; j_gene: TRBJ2-7; CDR3nt: TGTGCCAGCAGTTCCCTAGAACAGACCTACGAGCAGTACTTC; CDR3aa: CASSSLEQTYEQYF